Listed below are T cell receptor beta chains from one sample, sequenced in a study of cytomegalovirus exposure and HLA in healthy donors. Clones were sequenced by immunoSEQ multiplex PCR, and TCRdb holds only the in-frame ones, with some missing. The sample includes approximately 100,000 clones, 60% to 85% seen only once; the top ten take 16%. The sample consisted of PBMCs. These receptors came from a man aged 60 to 69 in good health and CMV-seropositive. Each CDR3 is given with its conserved first and last residue. Fields, in order: CDR3 protein, CDR3 DNA, J gene, V gene, D gene, clone size, CDR3 length. The D gene is left open where the match is weak. The size of a clone is reported for some rows only, either as once, few or many, or as a class for expanded clones.

CASSSTGGAGTQYF	TGCGCCAGCAGCTCGACAGGGGGCGCGGGTACGCAGTATTTT	TRBJ2-3	TRBV5-1	TRBD1	once	14
CASSHSAGYEQYF	TGCGCCAGCAGCCACTCGGCGGGCTACGAGCAGTACTTC	TRBJ2-7	TRBV4-1	NA	NA	13
CASNSGGTGDTQYF	TGCGCCAGCAACTCGGGGGGTACCGGGGATACGCAGTATTTT	TRBJ2-3	TRBV5-1	TRBD2	few	14
CASGPLAGGGNEQYF	TGTGCTAGTGGTCCCTTGGCGGGGGGGGGAAACGAGCAGTACTTC	TRBJ2-7	TRBV12-5	TRBD2	NA	15
CASSQEPGGWETQYF	TGCGCCAGCAGCCAAGAGCCGGGAGGTTGGGAGACCCAGTACTTC	TRBJ2-5	TRBV4-1	TRBD2	few	15
CATSRVRDYGYTF	TGTGCCACCAGCAGAGTGCGGGACTATGGCTACACCTTC	TRBJ1-2	TRBV15	NA	NA	13
CASSIDRWLGQGKYEQYF	TGTGCCAGTAGTATAGATCGGTGGTTGGGACAGGGGAAGTACGAGCAGTACTTC	TRBJ2-7	TRBV19	TRBD1	NA	18
CASSFEKNYGYTF	TGCGCCAGCAGCTTTGAGAAAAACTATGGCTACACCTTC	TRBJ1-2	TRBV5-1	NA	few	13
CASSFGGGTEAFF	TGTGCCAGCAGTTTCGGCGGTGGGACTGAAGCTTTCTTT	TRBJ1-1	TRBV27	NA	NA	13
CASSLQVSGSGYTF	TGTGCCAGCAGCCTACAGGTTTCGGGCTCTGGCTACACCTTC	TRBJ1-2	TRBV7-2	NA	NA	14
CASRPRGGELWQFF	TGTGCCAGCAGACCTAGAGGGGGCGAGTTGTGGCAGTTCTTC	TRBJ2-1	TRBV27	TRBD1	NA	14
CASRPNPGQGSYEQYF	TGTGCCAGCAGGCCAAACCCGGGACAGGGGTCCTACGAGCAGTACTTC	TRBJ2-7	TRBV7-9	TRBD1	NA	16
CASSLLTGTQETQYF	TGTGCCAGCAGCTTATTGACAGGGACACAAGAGACCCAGTACTTC	TRBJ2-5	TRBV7-2	TRBD1	few	15
CASSDGRGGTNEQFF	TGTGCCAGCAGTGACGGACGGGGAGGTACCAATGAGCAGTTCTTC	TRBJ2-1	TRBV6-4	NA	NA	15
CASSQPLRVQLAGNTIYF	TGCGCCAGCAGCCAGCCTCTGAGGGTCCAGCTGGCTGGAAACACCATATATTTT	TRBJ1-3	TRBV4-1	NA	once	18
CARDWGLIRNQPQHF	TGTGCCAGGGATTGGGGCTTAATAAGGAATCAGCCCCAGCATTTT	TRBJ1-5	TRBV19	NA	NA	15
CATIPGQGAWEQYF	TGTGCCACGATACCGGGACAGGGGGCGTGGGAGCAGTACTTC	TRBJ2-7	TRBV2	TRBD1	NA	14
CASKDRVTEAFF	TGTGCCAGCAAAGACAGGGTCACTGAAGCTTTCTTT	TRBJ1-1	TRBV10-3	TRBD1	NA	12
CASGDRSTDTQYF	TGTGCCAGTGGGGACAGAAGCACAGATACGCAGTATTTT	TRBJ2-3	TRBV19	TRBD1	NA	13
CASSVEAGTDTQYF	TGTGCCAGCAGCGTAGAGGCGGGCACAGATACGCAGTATTTT	TRBJ2-3	TRBV9	NA	NA	14
CAIRSQGQGLYEQYF	TGTGCCATCAGAAGTCAGGGACAGGGCTTATACGAGCAGTACTTC	TRBJ2-7	TRBV10-3	TRBD1	NA	15
CAISHLQGSSTDTQYF	TGTGCCATCAGTCATCTACAGGGGTCTAGCACAGATACGCAGTATTTT	TRBJ2-3	TRBV10-3	TRBD1	NA	16
CASSIGGRGNSPLHF	TGTGCCAGTAGTATAGGGGGCAGGGGGAATTCACCCCTCCACTTT	TRBJ1-6	TRBV19	TRBD1	NA	15
CASSKTGTTDTQYF	TGTGCCAGCAGCAAGACAGGTACCACAGATACGCAGTATTTT	TRBJ2-3	TRBV7-3	NA	NA	14
CASSREGANQPQHF	TGTGCCAGCAGCCGAGAGGGGGCCAATCAGCCCCAGCATTTT	TRBJ1-5	TRBV28	TRBD1	NA	14
CASSLSGTGGYGYTF	TGTGCCAGCAGCTTATCCGGGACAGGGGGCTATGGCTACACCTTC	TRBJ1-2	TRBV7-9	TRBD1	few	15
CASSYFGGENGYTF	TGTGCCAGCAGTTACTTCGGGGGAGAGAATGGCTACACCTTC	TRBJ1-2	TRBV6-6	NA	NA	14
CASSEWPSGGGPEATQYF	TGTGCCAGCAGTGAATGGCCCTCTGGGGGAGGGCCCGAGGCTACGCAGTATTTT	TRBJ2-3	TRBV6-1	TRBD2	NA	18
CASSLSFPQDTQYF	TGTGCCAGCAGCTTAAGCTTCCCTCAAGATACGCAGTATTTT	TRBJ2-3	TRBV13	NA	NA	14
CASSLVPAVFADTQYF	TGTGCCAGCAGCCTGGTCCCGGCGGTGTTTGCAGATACGCAGTATTTT	TRBJ2-3	TRBV7-3	NA	NA	16
CASSGLAGKETQYF	TGCGCCAGCTCGGGACTAGCGGGAAAAGAGACCCAGTACTTC	TRBJ2-5	TRBV10-2	TRBD2	once	14
CAWQPGTSYIF	TGTGCCTGGCAACCCGGGACTAGTTACATCTTT	TRBJ2-3	TRBV30	TRBD2	NA	11
CASKAGVEGDTQYF	TGTGCCAGCAAAGCGGGGGTTGAAGGAGATACGCAGTATTTT	TRBJ2-3	TRBV6-6	TRBD2	NA	14
CSVRTSTDTQYF	TGCAGCGTTCGGACTAGCACAGATACGCAGTATTTT	TRBJ2-3	TRBV29-1	NA	NA	12
CASSQRRQENYGYTF	TGTGCCAGCAGCCAGCGTAGACAGGAAAACTATGGCTACACCTTC	TRBJ1-2	TRBV7-2	NA	NA	15
CASSLKWGEPHSNQPQHF	TGTGCCAGCAGTTTAAAGTGGGGGGAGCCACATAGCAATCAGCCCCAGCATTTT	TRBJ1-5	TRBV27	NA	NA	18
CASSPLKQSGLANYGYTF	TGTGCCAGCTCACCCCTAAAACAAAGCGGGCTAGCTAACTATGGCTACACCTTC	TRBJ1-2	TRBV18	NA	once	18
CASSQDGLAGPGELFF	TGCGCCAGCAGCCAAGACGGACTAGCCGGGCCCGGGGAGCTGTTTTTT	TRBJ2-2	TRBV4-1	TRBD2	NA	16
CASSLVRGVDTDTQYF	TGTGCCAGCAGCTTGGTGCGGGGGGTCGACACAGATACGCAGTATTTT	TRBJ2-3	TRBV5-4	TRBD2	NA	16
CASSFPGDHNEQFF	TGTGCCAGCAGTTTCCCAGGGGACCACAATGAGCAGTTCTTC	TRBJ2-1	TRBV27	NA	NA	14
CATLRADISTDTQYF	TGTGCCACCCTACGAGCCGACATAAGCACAGATACGCAGTATTTT	TRBJ2-3	TRBV2	NA	NA	15
CASSFAGQGVYNEKLFF	TGTGCCAGCAGTTTCGCGGGACAGGGGGTATATAATGAAAAACTGTTTTTT	TRBJ1-4	TRBV28	TRBD1	NA	17